This T cell receptor (beta chain) was captured by sequencing in a study of graft-versus-host responses after intestinal transplantation. Study-wide background: Recipients uniformly received anti-thymocyte globulin induction, followed by tacrolimus and steroids for approximately 3 years.

A word on this clone: No antigen is known for it.

The germline gives CDR1 MDHEN, CDR2 SYDVKM. The ends lost 6 bases at V and 3 bases at J; junction bases unmatched: 8. This CDR3 region has 15 residues. Measured with immunoSEQ multiplex PCR; TCRdb has only the in-frame clones, and not every one. This table holds about 90,000 clones, about 87% found once. Points from the study as a whole: Recipient marrow showed GvH clones, some seen first in ileum or blood.

The sequencing here drew on unstimulated CD4+ T cells sorted from spleen or lymph node cells, taken before transplant. This receptor was obtained from a human donor who was the organ donor for an intestinal transplant. The rearrangement joins TRBV28 to TRBJ1-3; 7 bases are shared with TRBD1. CDR3 loop: CASRQQGYDGNTIYF. For the CDR3, the DNA is TGTGCCAGCAGGCAACAGGGGTATGATGGAAACACCATATATTTT.